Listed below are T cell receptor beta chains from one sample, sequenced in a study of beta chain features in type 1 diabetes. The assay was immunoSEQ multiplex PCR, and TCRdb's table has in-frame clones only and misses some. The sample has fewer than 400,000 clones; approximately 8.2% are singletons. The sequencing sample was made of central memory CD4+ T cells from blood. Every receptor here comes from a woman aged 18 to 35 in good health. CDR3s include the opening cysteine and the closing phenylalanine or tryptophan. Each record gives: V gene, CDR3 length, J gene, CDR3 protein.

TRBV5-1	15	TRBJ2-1	CASSLFGGSYNEQFF
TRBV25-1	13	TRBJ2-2	CASRAPNTGELFF
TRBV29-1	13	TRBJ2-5	CSVAGDSQETQYF
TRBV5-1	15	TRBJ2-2	CASKPGPTNTGELFF
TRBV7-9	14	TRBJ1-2	CASSPGQRAGGYTF
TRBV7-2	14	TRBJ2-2	CASSLQYKTGELFF
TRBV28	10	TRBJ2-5	CASFGETQYF
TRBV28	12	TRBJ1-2	CASSTQPYGYTF
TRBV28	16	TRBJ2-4	CASSRQGAGKQDIQYF
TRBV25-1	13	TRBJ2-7	CASGQLSSYEQYF
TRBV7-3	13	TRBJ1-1	CASSRSKTTEAFF
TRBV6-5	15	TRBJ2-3	CASSYSLGHPTTHYF
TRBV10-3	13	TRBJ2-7	CATSGTSDYEQYF
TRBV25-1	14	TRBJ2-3	CASSGTGGADTQYF
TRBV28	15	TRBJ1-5	CASSLGRDTIQPQHF
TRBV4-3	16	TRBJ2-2	CASSQGLAGGHGELFF
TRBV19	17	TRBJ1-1	CASTYRSRAGKDGEAFF
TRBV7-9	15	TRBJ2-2	CASSLAGSNTGELFF
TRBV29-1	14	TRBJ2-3	CSVEDTTSGDTQYF
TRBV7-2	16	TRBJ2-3	CASSLAYLTSTDTQYF
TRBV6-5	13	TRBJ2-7	CASSPTAGFEQYF
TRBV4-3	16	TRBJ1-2	CASSQSEQGAYYGYTF
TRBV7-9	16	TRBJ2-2	CASSPRASGLAGELFF
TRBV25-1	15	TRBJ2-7	CASVKAGTGGYEQYF
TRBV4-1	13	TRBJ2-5	CASSLLVQETQYF
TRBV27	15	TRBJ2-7	CASKMERGKPYEQYF
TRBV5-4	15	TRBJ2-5	CASSPQRARVETQYF
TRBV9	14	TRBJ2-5	CASSAQSGEGTQYF
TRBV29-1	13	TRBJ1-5	CSVEQGANQPQHF